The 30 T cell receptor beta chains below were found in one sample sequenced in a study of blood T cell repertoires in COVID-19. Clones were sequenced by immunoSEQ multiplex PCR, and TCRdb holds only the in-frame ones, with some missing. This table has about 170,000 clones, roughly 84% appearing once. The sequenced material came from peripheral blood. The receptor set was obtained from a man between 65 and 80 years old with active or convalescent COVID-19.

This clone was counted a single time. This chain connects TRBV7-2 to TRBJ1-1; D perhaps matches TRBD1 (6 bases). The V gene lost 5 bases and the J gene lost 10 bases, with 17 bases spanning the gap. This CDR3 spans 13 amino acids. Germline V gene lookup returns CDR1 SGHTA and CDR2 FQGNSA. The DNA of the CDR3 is TGTGCCAGCAGCCGACTCGCCTCAGGGGTAGCTTTCTTT. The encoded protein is CASSRLASGVAFF.

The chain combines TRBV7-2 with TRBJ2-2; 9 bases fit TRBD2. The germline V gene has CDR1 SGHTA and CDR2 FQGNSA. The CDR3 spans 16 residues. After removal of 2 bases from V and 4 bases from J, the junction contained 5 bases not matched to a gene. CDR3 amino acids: CASSLFSAGGTGELFF. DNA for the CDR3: TGTGCCAGCAGCTTATTCTCAGCGGGAGGCACCGGGGAGCTGTTTTTT.

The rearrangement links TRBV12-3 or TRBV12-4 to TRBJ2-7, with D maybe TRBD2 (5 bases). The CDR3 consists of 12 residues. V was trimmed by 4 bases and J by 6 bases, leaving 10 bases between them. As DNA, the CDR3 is TGTGCCAGCAGTTGGGGAGACGGCGAGCAGTACTTC. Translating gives CASSWGDGEQYF.

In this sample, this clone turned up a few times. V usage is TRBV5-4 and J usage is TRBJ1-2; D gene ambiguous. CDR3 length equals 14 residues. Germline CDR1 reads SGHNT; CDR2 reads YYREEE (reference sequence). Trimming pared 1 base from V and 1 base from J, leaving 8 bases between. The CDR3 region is CASSLLAHNYGYTF. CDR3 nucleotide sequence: TGTGCCAGCAGCTTGCTAGCGCATAACTATGGCTACACCTTC.

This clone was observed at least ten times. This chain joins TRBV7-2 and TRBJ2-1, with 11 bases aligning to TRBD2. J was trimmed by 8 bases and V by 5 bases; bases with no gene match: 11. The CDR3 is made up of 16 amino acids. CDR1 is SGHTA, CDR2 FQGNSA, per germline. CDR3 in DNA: TGTGCCAGCAGCAAATCACTAGCGGGAGCTTCGGATGAGCAGTTCTTC. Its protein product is CASSKSLAGASDEQFF.

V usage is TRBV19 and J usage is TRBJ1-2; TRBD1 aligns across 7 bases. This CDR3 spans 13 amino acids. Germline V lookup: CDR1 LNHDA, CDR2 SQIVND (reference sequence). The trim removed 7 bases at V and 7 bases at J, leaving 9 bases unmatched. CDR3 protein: CASTDRERGGYTF. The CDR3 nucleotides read TGTGCCAGTACCGACAGGGAAAGAGGTGGCTACACCTTC.

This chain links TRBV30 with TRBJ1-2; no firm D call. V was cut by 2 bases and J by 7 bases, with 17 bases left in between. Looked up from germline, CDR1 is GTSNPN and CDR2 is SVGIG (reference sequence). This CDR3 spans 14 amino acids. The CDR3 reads CAWSKGNLEGGYTF. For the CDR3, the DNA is TGTGCCTGGAGTAAGGGAAACTTAGAGGGTGGCTACACCTTC.

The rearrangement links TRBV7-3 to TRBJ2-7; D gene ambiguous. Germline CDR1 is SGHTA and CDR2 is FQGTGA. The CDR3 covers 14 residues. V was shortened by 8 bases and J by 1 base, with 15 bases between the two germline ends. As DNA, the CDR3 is TGTGCCAGCGCGACCGGAGCTGCATCCTACGAGCAGTACTTC. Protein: CASATGAASYEQYF.

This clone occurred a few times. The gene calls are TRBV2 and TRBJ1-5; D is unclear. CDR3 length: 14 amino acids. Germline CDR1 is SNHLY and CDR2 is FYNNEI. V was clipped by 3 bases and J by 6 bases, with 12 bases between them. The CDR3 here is CASSDLQSSQPQHF. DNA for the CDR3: TGTGCCAGCAGTGATCTTCAGTCTTCTCAGCCCCAGCATTTT.

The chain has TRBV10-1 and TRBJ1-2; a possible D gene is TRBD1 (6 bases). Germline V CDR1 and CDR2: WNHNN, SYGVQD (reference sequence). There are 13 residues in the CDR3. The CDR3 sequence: CAEEGEKGGGYTF. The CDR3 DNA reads TGCGCAGAAGAGGGGGAAAAAGGAGGTGGCTACACCTTC.

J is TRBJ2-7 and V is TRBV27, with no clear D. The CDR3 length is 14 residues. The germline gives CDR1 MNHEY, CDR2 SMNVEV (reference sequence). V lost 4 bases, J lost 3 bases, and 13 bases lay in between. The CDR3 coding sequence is TGTGCCAGCAGTTACGGCTCTGCGGTCTACGAGCAGTACTTC. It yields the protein CASSYGSAVYEQYF.

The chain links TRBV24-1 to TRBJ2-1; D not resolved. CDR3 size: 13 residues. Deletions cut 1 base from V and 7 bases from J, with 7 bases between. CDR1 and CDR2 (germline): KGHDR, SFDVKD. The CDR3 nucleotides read TGTGCCACCAGTGATTTCCCAGAAAATGAGCAGTTCTTC. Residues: CATSDFPENEQFF.

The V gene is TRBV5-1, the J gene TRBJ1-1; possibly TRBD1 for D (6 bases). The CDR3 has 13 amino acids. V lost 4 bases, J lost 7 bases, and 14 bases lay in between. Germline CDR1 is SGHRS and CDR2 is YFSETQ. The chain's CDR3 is CASSQQGRDEAFF. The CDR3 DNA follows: TGCGCCAGCAGCCAACAGGGACGTGATGAAGCTTTCTTT.

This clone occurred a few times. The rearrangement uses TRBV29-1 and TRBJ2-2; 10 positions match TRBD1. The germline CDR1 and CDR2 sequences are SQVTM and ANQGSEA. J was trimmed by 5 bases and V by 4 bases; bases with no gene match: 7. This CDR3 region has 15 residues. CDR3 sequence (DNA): TGCAGCGTTGCTAGGACAGGGGGTGAGACCGGGGAGCTGTTTTTT. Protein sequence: CSVARTGGETGELFF.

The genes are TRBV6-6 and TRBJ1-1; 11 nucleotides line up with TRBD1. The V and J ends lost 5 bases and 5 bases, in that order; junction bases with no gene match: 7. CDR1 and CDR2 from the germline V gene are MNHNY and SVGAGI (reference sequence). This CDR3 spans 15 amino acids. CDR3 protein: CASSPGGTGGTEAFF. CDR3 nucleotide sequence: TGTGCCAGCAGTCCTGGAGGGACAGGGGGAACTGAAGCTTTCTTT.

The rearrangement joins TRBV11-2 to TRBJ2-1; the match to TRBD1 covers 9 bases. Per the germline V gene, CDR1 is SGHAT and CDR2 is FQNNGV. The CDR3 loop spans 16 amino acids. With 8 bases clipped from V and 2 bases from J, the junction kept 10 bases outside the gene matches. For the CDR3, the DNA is TGTGCCAGCCGGGGACAGGGATATGTGGCCTACAATGAGCAGTTCTTC. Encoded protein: CASRGQGYVAYNEQFF.

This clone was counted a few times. This CDR3 reads CAWSELAGGDEQYF. DNA of the CDR3: TGTGCCTGGAGTGAACTAGCGGGAGGGGACGAGCAGTACTTC. V is TRBV30 and J is TRBJ2-7; 13 nucleotides align to TRBD2. Germline CDR1 is GTSNPN and CDR2 is SVGIG (reference sequence). V lost 1 base, J lost 5 bases, and 2 bases stayed unmatched. This CDR3 is built from 14 residues.

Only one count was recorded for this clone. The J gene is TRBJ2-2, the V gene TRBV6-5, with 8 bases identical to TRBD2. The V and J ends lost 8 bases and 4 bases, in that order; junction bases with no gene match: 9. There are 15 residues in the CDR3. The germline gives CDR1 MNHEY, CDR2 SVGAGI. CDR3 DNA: TGTGCCAGCGAGAACGGGGGGGCGGGCACCGGGGAGCTGTTTTTT. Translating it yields CASENGGAGTGELFF.

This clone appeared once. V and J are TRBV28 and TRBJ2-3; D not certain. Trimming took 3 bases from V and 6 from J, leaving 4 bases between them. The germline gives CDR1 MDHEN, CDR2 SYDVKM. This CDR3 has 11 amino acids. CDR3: CASSFRDTQYF. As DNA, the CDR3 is TGTGCCAGCAGTTTCCGTGATACGCAGTATTTT. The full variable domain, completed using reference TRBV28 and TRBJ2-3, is DVKVTQSSRYLVKRTGEKVFLECVQDMDHENMFWYRQDPGLGLRLIYFSYDVKMKEKGDIPEGYSVSREKKERFSLILESASTNQTSMYLCASSFRDTQYFGPGTRLTVL.

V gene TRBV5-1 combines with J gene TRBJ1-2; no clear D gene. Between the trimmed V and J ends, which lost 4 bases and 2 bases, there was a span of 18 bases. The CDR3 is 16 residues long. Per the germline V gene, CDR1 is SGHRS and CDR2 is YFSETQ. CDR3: CASSLGSRLGNYGYTF. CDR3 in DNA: TGCGCCAGCAGCCTGGGGAGCCGACTAGGGAACTATGGCTACACCTTC.

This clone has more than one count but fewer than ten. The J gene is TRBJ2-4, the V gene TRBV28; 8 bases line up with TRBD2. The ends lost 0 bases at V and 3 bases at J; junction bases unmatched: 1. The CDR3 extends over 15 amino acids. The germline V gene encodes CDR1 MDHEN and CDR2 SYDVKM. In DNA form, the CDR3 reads TGTGCCAGCAGTTTATGGCGGGAGGTCAAAAACATTCAGTACTTC. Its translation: CASSLWREVKNIQYF.

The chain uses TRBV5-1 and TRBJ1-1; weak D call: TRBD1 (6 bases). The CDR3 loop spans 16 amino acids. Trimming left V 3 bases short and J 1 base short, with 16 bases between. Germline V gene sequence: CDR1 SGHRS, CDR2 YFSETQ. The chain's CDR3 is CASSSSDRFGNTEAFF. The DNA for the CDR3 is TGCGCCAGCAGCTCAAGCGACAGGTTTGGGAACACTGAAGCTTTCTTT.

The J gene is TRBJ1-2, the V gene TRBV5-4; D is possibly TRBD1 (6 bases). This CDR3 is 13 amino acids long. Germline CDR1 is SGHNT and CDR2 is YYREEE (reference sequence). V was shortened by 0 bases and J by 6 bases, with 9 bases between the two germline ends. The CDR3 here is CASSLVPGDGYTF. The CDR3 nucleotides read TGTGCCAGCAGCTTGGTTCCAGGGGATGGCTACACCTTC. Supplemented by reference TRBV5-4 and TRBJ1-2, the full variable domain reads ETGVTQSPTHLIKTRGQQVTLRCSSQSGHNTVSWYQQALGQGPQFIFQYYREEENGRGNFPPRFSGLQFPNYSSELNVNALELDDSALYLCASSLVPGDGYTFGSGTRLTVV.

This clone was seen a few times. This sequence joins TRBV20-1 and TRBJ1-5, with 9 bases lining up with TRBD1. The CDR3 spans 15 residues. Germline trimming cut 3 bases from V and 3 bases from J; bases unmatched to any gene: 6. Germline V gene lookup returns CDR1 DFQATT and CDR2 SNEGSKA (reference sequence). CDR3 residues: CSASPDRGINQPQHF. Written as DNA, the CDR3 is TGCAGTGCTAGTCCGGACAGGGGCATCAATCAGCCCCAGCATTTT.

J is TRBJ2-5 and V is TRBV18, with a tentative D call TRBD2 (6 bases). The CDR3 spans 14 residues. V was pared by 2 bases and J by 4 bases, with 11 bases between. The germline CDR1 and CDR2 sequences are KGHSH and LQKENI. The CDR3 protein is CASSPGVGGETQYF. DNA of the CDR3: TGTGCCAGCTCACCAGGCGTGGGGGGAGAGACCCAGTACTTC. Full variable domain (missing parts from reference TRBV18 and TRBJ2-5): NAGVMQNPRHLVRRRGQEARLRCSPMKGHSHVYWYRQLPEEGLKFMVYLQKENIIDESGMPKERFSAEFPKEGPSILRIQQVVRGDSAAYFCASSPGVGGETQYFGPGTRLLVL.

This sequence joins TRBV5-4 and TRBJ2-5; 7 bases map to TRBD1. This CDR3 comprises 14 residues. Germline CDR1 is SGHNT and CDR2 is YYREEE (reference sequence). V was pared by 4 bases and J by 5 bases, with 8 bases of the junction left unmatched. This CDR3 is CASSPTTGSETQYF. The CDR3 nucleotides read TGTGCCAGCAGCCCTACGACAGGGTCGGAGACCCAGTACTTC.

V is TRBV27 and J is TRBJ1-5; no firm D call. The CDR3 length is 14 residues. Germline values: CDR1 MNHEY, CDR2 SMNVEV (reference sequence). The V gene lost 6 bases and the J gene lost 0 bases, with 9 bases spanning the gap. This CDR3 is CASSPRSSNQPQHF. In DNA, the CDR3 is TGTGCCAGCAGCCCCCGCAGTAGCAATCAGCCCCAGCATTTT.

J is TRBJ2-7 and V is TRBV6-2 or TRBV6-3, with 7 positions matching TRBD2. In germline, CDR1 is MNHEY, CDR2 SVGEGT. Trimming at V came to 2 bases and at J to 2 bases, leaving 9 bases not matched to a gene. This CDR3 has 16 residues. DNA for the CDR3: TGTGCCAGCAGTTACGGTGGGATCCGGGGGGCCTACGAGCAGTACTTC. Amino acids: CASSYGGIRGAYEQYF.

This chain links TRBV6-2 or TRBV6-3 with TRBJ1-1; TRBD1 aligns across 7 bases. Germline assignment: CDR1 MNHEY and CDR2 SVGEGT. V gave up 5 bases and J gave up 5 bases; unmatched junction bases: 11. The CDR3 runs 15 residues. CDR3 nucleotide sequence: TGTGCCAGCAGTACCCGACAGGGCCTTTGGACTGAAGCTTTCTTT. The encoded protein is CASSTRQGLWTEAFF.

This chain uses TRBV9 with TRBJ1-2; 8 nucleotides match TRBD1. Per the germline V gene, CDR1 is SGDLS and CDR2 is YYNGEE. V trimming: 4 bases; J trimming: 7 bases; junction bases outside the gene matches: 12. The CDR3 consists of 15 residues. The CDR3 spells CASSPTSPGGSGYTF. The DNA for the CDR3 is TGTGCCAGCAGCCCCACCTCCCCAGGGGGCAGTGGCTACACCTTC.